Listed here are 5 T cell receptor beta chains from one sample, sequenced in a study of regulatory T cells in long-lasting Graves disease. Investigators prepared the TCR beta libraries by applying iRepertoire HTBI primers and Arm-PCR of CDR3 regions. TCRdb called the multiplex PCR reads again in MiXCR, with one record for every CDR3 protein. The sample yields hundreds of thousands of distinct CDR3 sequences, less than 20% seen once. Documented time point: newly diagnosed GD, antithyroid drugs for less than 3 months. There was RNA extracted from PBMCs, and the TCR library was made from it. These data were also reused for a study on T cells in Graves' hyperthyroidism and ophthalmopathy.

The material sequenced was peripheral blood mononuclear cells (PBMCs), taken at new diagnosis, from a patient treated with antithyroid drugs. These receptors came from a woman aged 25 to 39 with Graves disease.

V and J are TRBV7-9 and TRBJ2-7; 10 nucleotides line up with TRBD1. From germline, CDR1 is SEHNR and CDR2 FQNEAQ (reference sequence). The V gene end was trimmed by 5 bases and the J gene end by 7 bases; junction bases not matched to a gene: 11. CDR3 length: 15 residues. CDR3 amino acids: CASSKPGQGTREQYF. The CDR3 nucleotides are TGTGCCAGCAGCAAACCGGGACAGGGGACGAGGGAGCAGTACTTC.

About this clonotype itself: A much larger clone sits a single nucleotide away, making a read error possible. The chain recombines TRBV20-1 with TRBJ2-1, with a tentative D call TRBD2 (5 bases). TRBJ2-5 explains the end of the DNA better; the J call may be wrong. Per the germline V gene, CDR1 is DFQATT and CDR2 is SNEGSKA (reference sequence). CDR3 length: 20 residues. Here the CDR3 reads CSASPVSKRWLSSAQETQYF. CDR3 nucleotides: TGCAGTGCTAGCCCCGTTTCGAAGCGGTGGCTTTCGTCCGCCCAAGAGACCCAGTACTTC.

This clonotype appeared many times. The V gene is TRBV11-2, the J gene TRBJ1-1; D remains ambiguous. Germline V gene lookup returns CDR1 SGHAT and CDR2 FQNNGV. The CDR3 runs 13 residues. Trimming removed 4 bases from V and 3 bases from J, with 9 bases in between. CDR3 nucleotide sequence: TGTGCCAGCAGCTCAAGGACCTACACTGAAGCTTTCTTT. Its protein product is CASSSRTYTEAFF.

The chain joins TRBV4-1 to TRBJ2-1, with 7 bases aligning to TRBD2. Trimming removed 4 bases from V and 16 bases from J; junction bases left unmatched: 7. Germline CDR1 is MGHRA and CDR2 is YSYEKL. The CDR3 has 11 residues. The CDR3 reads CASSLRTSRFF. CDR3 bases: TGCGCCAGCAGCCTTCGGACTAGTCGCTTCTTC.

Many counts were recorded for this clonotype. The chain combines TRBV10-3 with TRBJ1-2, with D unresolved. This CDR3 region has 12 residues. Looked up from germline, CDR1 is ENHRY and CDR2 is SYGVKD. V was cut by 6 bases and J by 6 bases, with 11 bases left in between. CDR3 amino acids: CAISTRRDGYTF. The DNA of the CDR3 is TGTGCCATCAGCACCCGGCGGGATGGCTACACCTTC.